Included here is one T cell receptor beta chain sequence, with context. The record originates from a study of blood T cell repertoires in COVID-19. Here immunoSEQ multiplex PCR was the method, and the copy in TCRdb shows in-frame clones only, minus some. The data show roughly 310,000 clones, with 90% seen just once and roughly 2.9% held by the top ten. Trimming removed 5 bases from V and 0 bases from J; junction bases left unmatched: 11. The germline V gene encodes CDR1 GTSNPN and CDR2 SVGIG (reference sequence). There are 17 residues in the CDR3. The source material was peripheral blood. The TCR comes from a woman aged 25 to 39 with COVID-19, enrolled during active disease. The chain uses TRBV30 and TRBJ1-3; 9 bases are a match to TRBD1. DNA of the CDR3: TGTGCCTGGTTCCCGGACAGGGGCTCATACTCTGGAAACACCATATATTTT. Protein sequence: CAWFPDRGSYSGNTIYF.